The T cell receptor beta chain under discussion was sequenced for a study of blood T cell repertoires in COVID-19. Background on the study: From T cells, B-cell-depleted T cells, or PBMCs came the material, which was cDNA or gDNA.

As originally analysed: Estimation of nucleated cell counts relied on the amplification of reference gene primers. Measured with immunoSEQ multiplex PCR; TCRdb has only the in-frame clones, and not every one. From that table come the V and J calls and clone size; the DNA was used to work out D and trimming. The data contain roughly 73,000 clones, around nine tenths of them singletons. Trimming shortened V by 2 bases and J by 1 base, and 9 bases separated the two germline ends. This CDR3 region has 15 residues. Germline CDR1 is GTSNPN and CDR2 is SVGIG (reference sequence). This receptor was obtained from a man aged 65 to 79 with active or convalescent COVID-19. Sequenced material: peripheral blood. The gene calls are TRBV30 and TRBJ2-6; maybe TRBD2 (5 bases). The CDR3 DNA reads TGTGCCTGGAGTTCCGGGGTTTCTGGGGCCAACGTCCTGACTTTC. Protein product: CAWSSGVSGANVLTF.